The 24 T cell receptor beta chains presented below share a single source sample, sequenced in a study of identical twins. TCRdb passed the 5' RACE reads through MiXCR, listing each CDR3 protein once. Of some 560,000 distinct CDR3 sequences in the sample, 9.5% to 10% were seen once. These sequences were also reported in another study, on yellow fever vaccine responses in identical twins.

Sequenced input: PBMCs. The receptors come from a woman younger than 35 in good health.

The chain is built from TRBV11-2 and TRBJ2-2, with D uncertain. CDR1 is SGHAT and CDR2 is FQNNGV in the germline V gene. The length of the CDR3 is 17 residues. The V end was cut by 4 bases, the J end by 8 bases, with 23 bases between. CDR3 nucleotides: TGTGCCAGCAGCTCCCATGGGTCCACGGCCACGGAAGGGGAGCTGTTTTTT. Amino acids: CASSSHGSTATEGELFF. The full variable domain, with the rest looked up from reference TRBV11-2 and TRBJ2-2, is EAGVAQSPRYKIIEKRQSVAFWCNPISGHATLYWYQQILGQGPKLLIQFQNNGVVDDSQLPKDRFSAERLKGVDSTLKIQPAKLEDSAVYLCASSSHGSTATEGELFFGEGSRLTVL.

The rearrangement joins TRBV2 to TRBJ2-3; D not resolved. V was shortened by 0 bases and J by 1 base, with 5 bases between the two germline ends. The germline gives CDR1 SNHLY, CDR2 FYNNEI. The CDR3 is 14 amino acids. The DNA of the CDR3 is TGTGCCAGCAGTGAAGCTAGTCGCACAGATACGCAGTATTTT. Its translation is CASSEASRTDTQYF.

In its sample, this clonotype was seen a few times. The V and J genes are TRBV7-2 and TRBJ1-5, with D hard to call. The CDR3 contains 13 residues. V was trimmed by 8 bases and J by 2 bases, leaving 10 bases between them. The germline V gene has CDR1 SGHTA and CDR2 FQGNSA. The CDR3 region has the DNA TGTGCCAGCGGGTCCGGGGGCAATCAGCCCCAGCATTTT. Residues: CASGSGGNQPQHF.

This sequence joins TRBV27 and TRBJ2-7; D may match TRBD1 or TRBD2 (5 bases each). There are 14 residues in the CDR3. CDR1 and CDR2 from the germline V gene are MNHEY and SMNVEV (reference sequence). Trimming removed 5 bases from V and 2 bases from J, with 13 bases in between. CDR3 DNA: TGTGCCAGCAGTATCTCGGGACGGACCTACGAGCAGTACTTC. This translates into CASSISGRTYEQYF.

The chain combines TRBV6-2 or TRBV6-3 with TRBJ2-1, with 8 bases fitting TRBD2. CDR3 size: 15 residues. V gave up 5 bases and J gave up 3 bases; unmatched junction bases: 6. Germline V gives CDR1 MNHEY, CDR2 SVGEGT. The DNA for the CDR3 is TGTGCCAGCAGTCCCGGGACTAGTTTCTACAATGAGCAGTTCTTC. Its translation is CASSPGTSFYNEQFF.

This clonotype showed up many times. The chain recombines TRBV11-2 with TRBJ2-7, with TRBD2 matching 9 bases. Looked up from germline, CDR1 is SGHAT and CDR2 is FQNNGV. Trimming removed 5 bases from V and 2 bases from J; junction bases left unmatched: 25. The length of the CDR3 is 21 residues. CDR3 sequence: CASSRGGLAELPPAITYEQYF. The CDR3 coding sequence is TGTGCCAGCAGCCGAGGGGGACTAGCCGAACTCCCTCCGGCCATCACCTACGAGCAGTACTTC.

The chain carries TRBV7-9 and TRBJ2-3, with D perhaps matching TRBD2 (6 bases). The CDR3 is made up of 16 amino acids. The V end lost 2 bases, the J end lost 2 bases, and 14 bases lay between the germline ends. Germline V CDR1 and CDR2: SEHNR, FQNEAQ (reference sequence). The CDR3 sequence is CASSLPGSKPTDTQYF. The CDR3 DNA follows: TGTGCCAGCAGCTTACCCGGGAGTAAACCCACAGATACGCAGTATTTT.

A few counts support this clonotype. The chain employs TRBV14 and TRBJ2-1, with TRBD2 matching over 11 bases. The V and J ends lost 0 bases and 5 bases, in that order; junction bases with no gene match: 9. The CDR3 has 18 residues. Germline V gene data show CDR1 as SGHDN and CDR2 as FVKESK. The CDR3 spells CASSQDRIAGGNHNEQFF. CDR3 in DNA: TGTGCCAGCAGCCAAGATCGAATAGCGGGAGGGAACCACAATGAGCAGTTCTTC.

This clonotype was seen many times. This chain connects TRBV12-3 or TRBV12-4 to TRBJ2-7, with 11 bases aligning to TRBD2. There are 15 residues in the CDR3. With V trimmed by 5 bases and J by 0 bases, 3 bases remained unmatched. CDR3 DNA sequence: TGTGCCAGCAGTCGACTAGCGGGGATCTCCTACGAGCAGTACTTC. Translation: CASSRLAGISYEQYF.

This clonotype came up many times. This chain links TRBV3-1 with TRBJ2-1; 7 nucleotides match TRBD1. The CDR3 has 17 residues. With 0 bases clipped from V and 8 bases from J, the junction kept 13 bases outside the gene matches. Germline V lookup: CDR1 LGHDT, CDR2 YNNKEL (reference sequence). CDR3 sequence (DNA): TGTGCCAGCAGCCAAGAGCTAAGGGGGCGCAGTAGCGATGAGCAGTTCTTC. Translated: CASSQELRGRSSDEQFF.

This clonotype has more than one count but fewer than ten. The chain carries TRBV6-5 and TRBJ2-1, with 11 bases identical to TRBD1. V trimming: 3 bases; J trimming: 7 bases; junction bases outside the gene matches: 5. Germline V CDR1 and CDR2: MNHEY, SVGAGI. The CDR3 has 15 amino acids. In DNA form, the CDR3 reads TGTGCCAGCAGTTATGCGGGACAGGGGGGTAATGAGCAGTTCTTC. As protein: CASSYAGQGGNEQFF.

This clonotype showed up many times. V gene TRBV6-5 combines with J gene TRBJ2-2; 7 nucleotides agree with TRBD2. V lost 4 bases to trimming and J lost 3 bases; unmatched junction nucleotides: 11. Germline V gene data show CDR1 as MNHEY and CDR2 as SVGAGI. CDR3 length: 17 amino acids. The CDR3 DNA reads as TGTGCCAGCAGTTCTCCGTTCGATGCGGGAGACACCGGGGAGCTGTTTTTT. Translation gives CASSSPFDAGDTGELFF.

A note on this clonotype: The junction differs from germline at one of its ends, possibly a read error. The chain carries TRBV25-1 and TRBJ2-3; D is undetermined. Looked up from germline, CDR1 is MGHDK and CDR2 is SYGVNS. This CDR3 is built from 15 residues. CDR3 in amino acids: CASSPLSPNADTQYF. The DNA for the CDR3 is TGTGCCAGCAGTCCCCTGAGCCCAAACGCAGATACTCAGTATTTT.

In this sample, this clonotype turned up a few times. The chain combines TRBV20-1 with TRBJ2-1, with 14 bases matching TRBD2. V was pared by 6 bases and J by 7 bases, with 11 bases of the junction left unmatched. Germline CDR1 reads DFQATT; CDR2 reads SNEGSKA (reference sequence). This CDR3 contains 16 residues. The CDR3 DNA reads TGCAGTGCCCCAAAGACTAGCGGGAGGGCTCAAAATGAGCAGTTCTTC. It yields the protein CSAPKTSGRAQNEQFF.

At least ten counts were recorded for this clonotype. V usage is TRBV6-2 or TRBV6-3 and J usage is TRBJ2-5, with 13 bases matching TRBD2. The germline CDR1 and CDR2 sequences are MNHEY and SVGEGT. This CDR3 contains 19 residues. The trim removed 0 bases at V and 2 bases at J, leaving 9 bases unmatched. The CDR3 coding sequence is TGTGCCAGCAGTTACTCGCCAAAAGGGACTAGCGGGGAACAAGAGACCCAGTACTTC. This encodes CASSYSPKGTSGEQETQYF.

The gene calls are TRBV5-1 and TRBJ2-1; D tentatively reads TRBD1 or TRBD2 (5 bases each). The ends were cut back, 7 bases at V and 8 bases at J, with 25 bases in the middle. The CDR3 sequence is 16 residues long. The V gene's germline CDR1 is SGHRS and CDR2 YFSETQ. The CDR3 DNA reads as TGCGCCAGCCTTGGGGAACCGGGACCGACGGCACATGAGCAGTTCTTC. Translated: CASLGEPGPTAHEQFF.

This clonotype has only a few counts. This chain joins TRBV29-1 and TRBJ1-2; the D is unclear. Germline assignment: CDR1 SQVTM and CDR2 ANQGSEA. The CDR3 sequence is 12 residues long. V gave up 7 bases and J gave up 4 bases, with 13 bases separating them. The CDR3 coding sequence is TGCAGCGCTACCTCTTCAGCCTATGGCTACACCTTC. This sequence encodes CSATSSAYGYTF.

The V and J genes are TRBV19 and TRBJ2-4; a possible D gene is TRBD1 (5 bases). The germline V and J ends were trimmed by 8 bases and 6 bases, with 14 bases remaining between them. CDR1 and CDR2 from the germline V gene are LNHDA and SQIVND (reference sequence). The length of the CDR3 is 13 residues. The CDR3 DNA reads TGTGCCAGTCAACAGGTTGTGGGAAACATTCAGTACTTC. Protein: CASQQVVGNIQYF.

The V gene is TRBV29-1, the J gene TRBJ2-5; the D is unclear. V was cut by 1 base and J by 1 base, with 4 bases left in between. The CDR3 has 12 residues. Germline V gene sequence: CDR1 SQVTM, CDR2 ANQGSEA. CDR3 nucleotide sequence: TGCAGCGTTGAAGCACTCCAAGAGACCCAGTACTTC. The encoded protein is CSVEALQETQYF.

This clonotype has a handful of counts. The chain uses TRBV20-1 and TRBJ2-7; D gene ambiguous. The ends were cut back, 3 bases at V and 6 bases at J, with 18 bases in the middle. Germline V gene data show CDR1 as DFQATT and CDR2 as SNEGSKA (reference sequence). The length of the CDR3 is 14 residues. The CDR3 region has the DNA TGCAGTGCTAGTCTAGGACCGAGGTTGGGCGAGCAGTACTTC. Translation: CSASLGPRLGEQYF.

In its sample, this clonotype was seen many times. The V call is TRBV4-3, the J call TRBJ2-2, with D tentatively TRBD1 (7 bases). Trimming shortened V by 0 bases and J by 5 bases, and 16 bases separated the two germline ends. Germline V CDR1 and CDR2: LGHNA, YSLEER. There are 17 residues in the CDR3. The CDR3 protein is CASSQDFEGAGTGELFF. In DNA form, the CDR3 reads TGCGCCAGCAGCCAAGATTTTGAGGGGGCGGGAACCGGGGAGCTGTTTTTT.

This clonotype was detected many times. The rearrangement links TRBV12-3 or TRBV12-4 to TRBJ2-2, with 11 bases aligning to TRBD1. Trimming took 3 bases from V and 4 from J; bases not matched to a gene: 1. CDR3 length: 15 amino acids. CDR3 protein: CASSLGTGGTGELFF. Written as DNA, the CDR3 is TGTGCCAGCAGTTTGGGGACAGGGGGCACCGGGGAGCTGTTTTTT.

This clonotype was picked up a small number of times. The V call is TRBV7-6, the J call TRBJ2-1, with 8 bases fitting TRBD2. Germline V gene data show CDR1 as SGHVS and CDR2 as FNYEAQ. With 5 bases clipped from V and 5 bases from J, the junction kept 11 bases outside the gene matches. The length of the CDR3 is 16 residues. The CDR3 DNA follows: TGTGCCAGCAGCATATCGCCAGCGGGGGTAAACAATGAGCAGTTCTTC. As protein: CASSISPAGVNNEQFF.

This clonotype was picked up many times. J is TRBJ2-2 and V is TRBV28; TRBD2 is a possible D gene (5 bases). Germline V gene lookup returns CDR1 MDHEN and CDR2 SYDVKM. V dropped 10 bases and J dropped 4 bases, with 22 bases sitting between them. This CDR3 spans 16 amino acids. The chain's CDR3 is CATENGGDTFTGELFF. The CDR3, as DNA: TGTGCCACCGAAAATGGAGGAGACACCTTCACCGGGGAGCTGTTTTTT.